The entry below gives a single T cell receptor (beta chain) sequence along with its context. These data belong to a study of control samples from healthy donors and cancer patients. V lost 4 bases, J lost 8 bases, and 18 bases lay in between. Looked up from germline, CDR1 is SGHNT and CDR2 is YENEEA. The CDR3 spans 15 residues. Only in-frame clones appear in the TCRdb table, and some are missing; sequencing was by immunoSEQ multiplex PCR. The sample lists about 140,000 clones, 88% occurring once. Sequencing was done on a sample of blood. The rearrangement uses TRBV11-3 and TRBJ2-4, with D possibly matching TRBD2 (6 bases). This receptor was identified in a woman aged 25 to 39 in good health. The CDR3 reads CASSYPTGERDIQYF. For the CDR3, the DNA is TGTGCCAGCAGCTATCCTACGGGAGAAAGGGACATTCAGTACTTC.